Given below is one T cell receptor beta chain in context. No antigen is known for it. These data come from a study of blood T cells in healthy people across ages. The germline V gene encodes CDR1 SEHNR and CDR2 FQNEAQ (reference sequence). The CDR3 is 16 residues long. Trimming cost V 1 base and J 0 bases, with 12 bases left between them. Next came a second PCR, run for roughly 6 to 11 cycles, which used a sample-barcoded 5' primer along with a J-beta primer mix. Template switching added a 12-random-nucleotide identifier to every cDNA molecule. MiXCR, run by TCRdb on the 5' RACE reads, gives a single entry per CDR3 protein. The sample comprises 1.5 million to 1.8 million distinct CDR3 sequences, about 42% of which are singletons, and 4% rests with the top ten. Study observations and caveats: Older individuals had lower TCR beta diversity per million T cells (the decline was roughly linear).

Sequencing was done on a sample of blood. This chain uses TRBV7-9 with TRBJ1-2; tentative D call: TRBD1 (5 bases). The clonotype was recovered from a young woman in good health. In nucleotides, the CDR3 is TGTGCCAGCAGCTTAGTGGGGGATAGAGCTAACTATGGCTACACCTTC. It specifies CASSLVGDRANYGYTF.